Listed here is a single T cell receptor (beta chain). Its antigen is as yet unknown. TCRdb's table, derived via immunoSEQ multiplex PCR, lists solely in-frame clones and lacks some. The table lists under 95,000 clones, 90% to 95% of them singletons, with roughly 0.56% in the top ten. The data originate from a study of a mutant IDH1 vaccine in newly diagnosed glioma. As for the study in general: Patients had eight vaccinations, in weeks 1, 3, 5, 7, 11, 15, 19 and 23. With temozolomide cycles, or 4-6 weeks after radiotherapy alone, vaccination was started. Overall study results and limits: No link was apparently found between pseudoprogression and changes in top peripheral T cell clonotypes.

Described time point: week 5, during vaccination. The study gave 300 ug of mutant IDH1 20-mer peptide per vaccine dose, with topical imiquimod. The sequencing used PBMCs, collected from a glioma patient whose treatment included an IDH1 peptide vaccine. The TCR originated in a woman aged 50 to 65 with glioma.

CDR3 in DNA: TGTGCCAGCAGTTCCGGGACAGGGCCTGGAAACACCATATATTTT. It translates to CASSSGTGPGNTIYF. V gene TRBV6-6 combines with J gene TRBJ1-3; 9 positions match TRBD1. The CDR3 has 15 amino acids. V trimming: 4 bases; J trimming: 2 bases; junction bases outside the gene matches: 3. Germline V gene sequence: CDR1 MNHNY, CDR2 SVGAGI (reference sequence).